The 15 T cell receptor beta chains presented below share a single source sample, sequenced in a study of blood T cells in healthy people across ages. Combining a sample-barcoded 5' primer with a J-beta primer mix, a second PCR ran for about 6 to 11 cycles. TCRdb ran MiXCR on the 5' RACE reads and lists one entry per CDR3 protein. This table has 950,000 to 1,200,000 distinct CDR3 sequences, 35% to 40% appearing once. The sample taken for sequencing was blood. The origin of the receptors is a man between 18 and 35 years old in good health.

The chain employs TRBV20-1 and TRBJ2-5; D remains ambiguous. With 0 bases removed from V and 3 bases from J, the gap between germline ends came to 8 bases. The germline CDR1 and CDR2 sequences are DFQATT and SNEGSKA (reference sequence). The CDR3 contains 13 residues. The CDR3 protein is CSARDSQEETQYF. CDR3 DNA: TGCAGTGCTAGAGATAGTCAGGAAGAGACCCAGTACTTC.

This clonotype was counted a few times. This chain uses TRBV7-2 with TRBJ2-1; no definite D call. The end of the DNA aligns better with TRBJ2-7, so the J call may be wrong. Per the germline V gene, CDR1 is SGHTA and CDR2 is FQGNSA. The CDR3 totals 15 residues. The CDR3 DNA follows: TGTGCCAGCAGTAACTGGGCGGCACCCAACAATGAGCAGTACTTC. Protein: CASSNWAAPNNEQYF.

In nucleotides, the CDR3 is TGCAGCGTTGGTAGGACGGACATCAACTATGGCTACACCTTC. Translated, it gives CSVGRTDINYGYTF. The chain recombines TRBV29-1 with TRBJ1-2, with a weak D call TRBD1 (5 bases). The CDR3 sequence is 14 residues long. Germline V gene lookup returns CDR1 SQVTM and CDR2 ANQGSEA. V was clipped by 4 bases and J by 2 bases, with 14 bases between them.

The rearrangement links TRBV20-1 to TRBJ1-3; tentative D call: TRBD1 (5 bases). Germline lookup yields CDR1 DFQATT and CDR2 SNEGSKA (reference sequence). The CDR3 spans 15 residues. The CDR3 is CGALPGPDSGNTIYF. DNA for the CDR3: TGCGGAGCCCTCCCGGGGCCGGACTCTGGAAACACCATATATTTT.

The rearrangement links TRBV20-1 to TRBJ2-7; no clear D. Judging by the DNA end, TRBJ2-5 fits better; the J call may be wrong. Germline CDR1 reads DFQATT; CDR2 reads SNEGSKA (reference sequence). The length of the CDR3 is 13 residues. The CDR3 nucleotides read TGCAGTGCCGAAGACCTTACTAAAGAGACCCAGTACTTC. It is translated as CSAEDLTKETQYF.

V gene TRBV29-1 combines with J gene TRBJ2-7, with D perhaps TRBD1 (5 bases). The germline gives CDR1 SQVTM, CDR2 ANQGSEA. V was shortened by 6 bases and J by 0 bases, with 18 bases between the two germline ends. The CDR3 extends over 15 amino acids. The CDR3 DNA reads TGCAGCGTATGGGATTGGCAGGGTAGCTCCTACGAGCAGTACTTC. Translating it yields CSVWDWQGSSYEQYF.

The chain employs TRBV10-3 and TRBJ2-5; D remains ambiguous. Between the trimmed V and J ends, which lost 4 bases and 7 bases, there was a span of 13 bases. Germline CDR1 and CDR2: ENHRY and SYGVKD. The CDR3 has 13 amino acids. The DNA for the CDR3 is TGTGCCATCAGTGGAACCCAGGAAGGGACCCAGTACTTC. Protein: CAISGTQEGTQYF.

This CDR3 is CASSKGRTQETQYF. The CDR3 DNA follows: TGTGCCAGCAGCAAGGGACGGACCCAAGAGACCCAGTACTTC. The V call is TRBV6-2 or TRBV6-3, the J call TRBJ2-5; D is tentatively TRBD1 or TRBD2 (5 bases each). The ends were cut back, 6 bases at V and 1 base at J, with 12 bases in the middle. This CDR3 comprises 14 residues. Per the germline V gene, CDR1 is MNHEY and CDR2 is SVGEGT.

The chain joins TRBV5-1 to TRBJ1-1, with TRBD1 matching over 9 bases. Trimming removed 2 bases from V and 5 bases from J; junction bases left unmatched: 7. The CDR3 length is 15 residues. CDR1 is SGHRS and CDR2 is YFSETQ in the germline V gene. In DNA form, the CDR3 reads TGCGCCAGCAGCTTACTACAGGGGGCGGATACTGAAGCTTTCTTT. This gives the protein CASSLLQGADTEAFF.

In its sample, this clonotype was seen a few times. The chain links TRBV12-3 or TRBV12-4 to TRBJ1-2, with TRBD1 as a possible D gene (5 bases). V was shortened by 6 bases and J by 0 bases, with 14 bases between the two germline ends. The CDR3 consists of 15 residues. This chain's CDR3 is CASSLRGEANYGYTF. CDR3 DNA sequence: TGTGCCAGCAGCTTGCGAGGGGAGGCTAACTATGGCTACACCTTC.

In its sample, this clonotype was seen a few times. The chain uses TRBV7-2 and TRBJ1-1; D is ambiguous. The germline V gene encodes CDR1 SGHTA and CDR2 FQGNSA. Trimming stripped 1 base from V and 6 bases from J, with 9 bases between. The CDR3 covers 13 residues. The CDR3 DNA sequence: TGTGCCAGCAGCTTAGGAAGGCAGTCTGAAGCTTTCTTT. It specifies CASSLGRQSEAFF.

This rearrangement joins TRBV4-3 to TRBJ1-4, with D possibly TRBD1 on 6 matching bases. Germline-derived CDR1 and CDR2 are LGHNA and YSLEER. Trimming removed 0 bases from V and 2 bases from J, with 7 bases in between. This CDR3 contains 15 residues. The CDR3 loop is CASSQDRGTNEKLFF. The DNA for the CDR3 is TGCGCCAGCAGCCAAGACAGGGGCACTAATGAAAAACTGTTTTTT.

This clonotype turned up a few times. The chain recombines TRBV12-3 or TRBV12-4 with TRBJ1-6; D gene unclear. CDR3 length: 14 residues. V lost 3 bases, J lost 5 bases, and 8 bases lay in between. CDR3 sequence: CASSFGGDNSPLHF. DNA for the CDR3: TGTGCCAGCAGTTTTGGCGGCGATAATTCACCCCTCCACTTT.

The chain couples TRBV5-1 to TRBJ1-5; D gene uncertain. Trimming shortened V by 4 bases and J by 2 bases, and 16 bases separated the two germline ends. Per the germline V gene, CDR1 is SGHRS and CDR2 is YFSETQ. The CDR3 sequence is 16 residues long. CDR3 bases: TGCGCCAGCAGCACCACCGAGACCCGGGGCAATCAGCCCCAGCATTTT. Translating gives CASSTTETRGNQPQHF.

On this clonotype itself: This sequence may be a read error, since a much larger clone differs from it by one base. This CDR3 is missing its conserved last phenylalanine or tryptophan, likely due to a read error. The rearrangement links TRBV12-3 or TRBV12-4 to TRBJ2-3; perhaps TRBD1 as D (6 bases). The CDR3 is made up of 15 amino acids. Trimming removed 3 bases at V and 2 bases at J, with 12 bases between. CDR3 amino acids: CASSLKQGYTDTQYS. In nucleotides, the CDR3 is TGTGCCAGCAGTTTGAAACAGGGATACACAGATACGCAGTATTCT.